Listed here are 5 T cell receptor beta chains from one sample, sequenced in a study of blood T cells in healthy people across ages. The use of a sample-barcoded 5' primer and a J-beta primer mix characterized a second PCR of roughly 6 to 12 cycles. TCRdb re-called the 5' RACE reads through MiXCR, storing one row per CDR3 protein. The sample includes about 750,000 distinct CDR3 sequences, about 55% of them seen just once. The material sequenced was blood. The receptors derive from a man at least 80 years old in good health.

The chain links TRBV20-1 to TRBJ2-3, with 7 bases lining up with TRBD2. The V segment lost 2 bases and the J segment 3 bases; nucleotides outside the gene matches: 8. CDR3 length: 15 residues. Per the germline V gene, CDR1 is DFQATT and CDR2 is SNEGSKA (reference sequence). CDR3 coding DNA: TGCAGTGCTAGATCAATCGGGACTACGACAGATACGCAGTATTTT. Its protein product is CSARSIGTTTDTQYF.

V gene TRBV7-2 combines with J gene TRBJ2-7; no firm D call. Looked up from germline, CDR1 is SGHTA and CDR2 is FQGNSA. V dropped 5 bases and J dropped 0 bases, with 11 bases sitting between them. CDR3 length: 14 amino acids. CDR3 region: CASSPRFGSYEQYF. For the CDR3, the DNA is TGTGCCAGCAGCCCGCGTTTTGGCTCCTACGAGCAGTACTTC. The whole variable domain, filled in from reference TRBV7-2 and TRBJ2-7, reads GAGVSQSPSNKVTEKGKDVELRCDPISGHTALYWYRQSLGQGLEFLIYFQGNSAPDKSGLPSDRFSAERTGGSVSTLTIQRTQQEDSAVYLCASSPRFGSYEQYFGPGTRLTVT.

The V and J genes are TRBV7-8 and TRBJ1-1; TRBD1 aligns across 8 bases. From germline, CDR1 is SGHVS and CDR2 FQNEAQ. V trimming: 5 bases; J trimming: 2 bases; junction bases outside the gene matches: 4. The CDR3 length is 14 residues. The CDR3 DNA is TGTGCCAGCAGCCCGGACAGGGTCAACACTGAAGCTTTCTTT. Amino acid sequence: CASSPDRVNTEAFF.

This clonotype occurred a few times. The J gene is TRBJ1-2, the V gene TRBV20-1, with TRBD1 as a possible D gene (5 bases). This CDR3 contains 14 residues. V lost 1 base to trimming and J lost 9 bases, with 18 bases between them. Germline CDR1 DFQATT, CDR2 SNEGSKA (reference sequence). The CDR3 DNA reads TGCAGTGCTAGAGCCCCCGTAGCTCAGGGAAGCTACACCTTC. Translating gives CSARAPVAQGSYTF.

The V call is TRBV20-1, the J call TRBJ2-3, with a possible D match to TRBD1 (6 bases). The V gene's germline CDR1 is DFQATT and CDR2 SNEGSKA (reference sequence). V was clipped by 7 bases and J by 4 bases, with 12 bases between them. This CDR3 contains 12 residues. Written as DNA, the CDR3 is TGCAGTGGCCCCAGGGGCGCAGATACGCAGTATTTT. This codes for CSGPRGADTQYF.